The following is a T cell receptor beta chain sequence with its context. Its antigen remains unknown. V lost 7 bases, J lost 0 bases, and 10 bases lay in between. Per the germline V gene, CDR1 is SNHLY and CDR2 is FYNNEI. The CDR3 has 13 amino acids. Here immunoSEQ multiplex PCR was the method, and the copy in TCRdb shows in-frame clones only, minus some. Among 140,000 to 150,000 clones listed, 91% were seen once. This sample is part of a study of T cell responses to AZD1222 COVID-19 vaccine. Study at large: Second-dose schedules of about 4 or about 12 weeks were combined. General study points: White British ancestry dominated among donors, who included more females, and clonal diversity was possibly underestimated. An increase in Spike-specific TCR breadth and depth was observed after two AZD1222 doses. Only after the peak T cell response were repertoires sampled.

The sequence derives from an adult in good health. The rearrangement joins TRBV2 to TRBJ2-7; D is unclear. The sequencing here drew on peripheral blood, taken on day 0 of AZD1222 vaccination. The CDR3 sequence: CASTVSDSYEQYF. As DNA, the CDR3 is TGTGCCAGCACCGTGTCGGACTCCTACGAGCAGTACTTC.